The clone carrying this TCR beta chain has ten or more counts. The sample comes from a study of T cells in Graves' hyperthyroidism and ophthalmopathy. V gave up 7 bases and J gave up 1 base; unmatched junction bases: 10. Germline V lookup: CDR1 MDHEN, CDR2 SYDVKM. The CDR3 runs to 16 residues. RNA transcripts served as the template for amplifying TCR beta CDR3 regions. With the HTBI primer set, the TCR CDR3 went through a first round of RT-PCR. Each CDR3 protein gets one entry after TCRdb re-called the multiplex PCR reads with MiXCR. This sample has some 620,000 distinct CDR3 sequences, with roughly 16% found just once.

The chain is built from TRBV28 and TRBJ2-4; 7 bases agree with TRBD1. The sequencing input was blood. This TCR was sampled from a woman younger than 45 with Graves' hyperthyroidism. This chain's CDR3 is CASTQQGSKAKNIQYF. The CDR3 nucleotides read TGTGCCAGCACCCAACAGGGGTCGAAGGCCAAAAACATTCAGTACTTC.